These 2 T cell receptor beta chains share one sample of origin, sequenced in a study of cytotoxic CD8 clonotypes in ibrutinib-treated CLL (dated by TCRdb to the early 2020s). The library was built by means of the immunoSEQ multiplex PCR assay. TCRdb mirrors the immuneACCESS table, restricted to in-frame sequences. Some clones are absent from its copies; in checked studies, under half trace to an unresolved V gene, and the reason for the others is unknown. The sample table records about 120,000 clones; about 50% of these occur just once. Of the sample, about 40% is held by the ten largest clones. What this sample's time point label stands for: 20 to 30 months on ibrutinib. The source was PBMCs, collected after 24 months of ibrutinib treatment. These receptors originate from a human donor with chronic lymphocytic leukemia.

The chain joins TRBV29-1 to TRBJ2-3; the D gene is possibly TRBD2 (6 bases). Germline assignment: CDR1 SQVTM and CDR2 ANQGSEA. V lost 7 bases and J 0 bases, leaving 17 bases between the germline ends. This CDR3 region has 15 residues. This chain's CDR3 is CSAGRGDLSTDTQYF. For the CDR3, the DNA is TGCAGCGCCGGGAGAGGGGACTTAAGCACAGATACGCAGTATTTT.

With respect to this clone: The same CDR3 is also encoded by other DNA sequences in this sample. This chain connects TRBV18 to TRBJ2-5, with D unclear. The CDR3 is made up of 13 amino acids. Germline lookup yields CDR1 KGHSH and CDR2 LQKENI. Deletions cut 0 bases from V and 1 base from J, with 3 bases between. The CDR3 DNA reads TGTGCCAGCTCACCACCCAGCCAAGAGACCCAGTACTTC. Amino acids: CASSPPSQETQYF.